Following are 10 T cell receptor beta chains from one sample sequenced in a study of blood T cells in healthy people across ages. PCR was performed a second time for about 6 to 11 cycles using a sample-barcoded 5' primer and a J-beta primer mix. TCRdb reprocessed the 5' RACE reads with MiXCR, giving one entry per CDR3 protein. The sample has some 640,000 distinct CDR3 sequences, about 30% seen once. Sequencing was carried out using blood. These receptors all stem from a woman aged 80 or older in good health.

This clonotype appeared many times. The CDR3 loop reads CSARGDRANRYTF. CDR3 in DNA: TGCAGTGCTAGAGGAGACAGGGCGAATCGCTACACCTTC. The rearrangement links TRBV20-1 to TRBJ1-2; TRBD1 matches 7 bases. This CDR3 region has 13 residues. Germline V gene sequence: CDR1 DFQATT, CDR2 SNEGSKA (reference sequence). Trimming at V came to 1 base and at J to 9 bases, leaving 8 bases not matched to a gene.

This clonotype came up many times. The DNA for the CDR3 is TGCGCCAGCAGCCAGATGAGAGACCCCAGTCAGCCCCAGCATTTT. Protein product: CASSQMRDPSQPQHF. The gene calls are TRBV4-3 and TRBJ1-5; D uncertain. V gave up 3 bases and J gave up 6 bases, with 15 bases separating them. Germline V gene sequence: CDR1 LGHNA, CDR2 YSLEER. The CDR3 contains 15 residues.

In its sample, this clonotype was seen many times. The rearrangement joins TRBV27 to TRBJ1-2; TRBD1 aligns across 7 bases. V dropped 5 bases and J dropped 4; count of bases not matched to a gene: 10. The CDR3 covers 15 residues. Per the germline V gene, CDR1 is MNHEY and CDR2 is SMNVEV (reference sequence). DNA for the CDR3: TGTGCCAGCAGTCCACGACAGGGCTATGGCTATGGCTACACCTTC. Translating it yields CASSPRQGYGYGYTF.

A note on this clonotype: With a much larger clone just one base away, this may be a read error. The chain is built from TRBV28 and TRBJ2-6, with D maybe TRBD2 (6 bases). The V and J ends lost 4 bases and 5 bases respectively, with 15 bases between them. Germline CDR1 MDHEN, CDR2 SYDVKM. This CDR3 contains 16 residues. CDR3 coding DNA: TGTGCCAGCAGTTCATCCGGACGGGGGTGGGCCAACGTCCTGACTTTC. This sequence encodes CASSSSGRGWANVLTF.

This clonotype came up many times. This chain links TRBV20-1 with TRBJ1-5, with D perhaps TRBD1 (6 bases). CDR1 is DFQATT and CDR2 is SNEGSKA in the germline V gene (reference sequence). The CDR3 contains 16 residues. V was shortened by 5 bases and J by 1 base, with 18 bases between the two germline ends. CDR3 nucleotides: TGCAGTGCTCCAAAAGTCGGGGGCGGAAGCAATCAGCCCCAGCATTTT. Translating it yields CSAPKVGGGSNQPQHF.

This clonotype was detected many times. The chain links TRBV29-1 to TRBJ2-7; D gene uncertain. Germline loops: CDR1 SQVTM, CDR2 ANQGSEA. The CDR3 loop spans 12 amino acids. V was shortened by 6 bases and J by 0 bases, with 9 bases between the two germline ends. This CDR3 reads CSVLLSSYEQYF. The CDR3 DNA reads TGCAGCGTCCTCTTGAGCTCCTACGAGCAGTACTTC.

The J gene is TRBJ1-6, the V gene TRBV7-3, with unresolved D. The germline CDR1 and CDR2 sequences are SGHTA and FQGTGA. Trimming left V 1 base short and J 8 bases short, with 9 bases between. The CDR3 covers 14 residues. CDR3 sequence: CASSLSGFDSPLHF. In nucleotides, the CDR3 is TGTGCCAGCAGCTTAAGTGGGTTCGATTCACCCCTCCACTTT.

A note on this clonotype: A much larger clone lies a single base off, so this may be a read error. The chain joins TRBV20-1 to TRBJ2-7; TRBD1 matches at 8 bases. There are 15 residues in the CDR3. CDR1 is DFQATT and CDR2 is SNEGSKA in the germline V gene (reference sequence). With 2 bases clipped from V and 2 bases from J, the junction kept 8 bases outside the gene matches. The CDR3 protein is CSARNPARGPYEQYF. The CDR3 DNA is TGCAGTGCTAGAAATCCAGCCAGGGGGCCCTACGAGCAGTACTTC.

J is TRBJ1-5 and V is TRBV20-1; possible D gene TRBD1, 6 bases. Germline CDR1 reads DFQATT; CDR2 reads SNEGSKA (reference sequence). With 3 bases removed from V and 4 bases from J, the gap between germline ends came to 13 bases. This CDR3 contains 14 residues. Here the CDR3 DNA reads TGCAGTGCTAGGTTGGGGGGCGGGAATCAGCCCCAGCATTTT. It is translated as CSARLGGGNQPQHF.

There are many counts of this clonotype. This chain joins TRBV7-2 and TRBJ1-2; 8 bases fit TRBD1. The V and J ends lost 9 bases and 7 bases, in that order; junction bases with no gene match: 10. The length of the CDR3 is 13 residues. The germline V gene has CDR1 SGHTA and CDR2 FQGNSA. CDR3 region: CASSLDRGGGYTF. CDR3 DNA sequence: TGTGCCAGTTCCCTTGACAGGGGTGGTGGCTACACCTTC.